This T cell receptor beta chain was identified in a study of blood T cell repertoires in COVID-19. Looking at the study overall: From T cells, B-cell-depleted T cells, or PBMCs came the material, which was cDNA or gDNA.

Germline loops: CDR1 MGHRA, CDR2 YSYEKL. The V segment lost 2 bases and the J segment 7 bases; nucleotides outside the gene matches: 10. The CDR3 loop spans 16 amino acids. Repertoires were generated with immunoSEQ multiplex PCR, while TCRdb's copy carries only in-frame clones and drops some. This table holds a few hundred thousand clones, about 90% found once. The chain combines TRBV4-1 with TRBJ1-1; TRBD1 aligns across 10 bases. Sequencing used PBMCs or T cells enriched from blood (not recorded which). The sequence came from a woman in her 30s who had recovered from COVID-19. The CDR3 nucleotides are TGCGCCAGCAGCCAATCAACCCGACAGGGGGCTGGTGAAGCTTTCTTT. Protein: CASSQSTRQGAGEAFF.